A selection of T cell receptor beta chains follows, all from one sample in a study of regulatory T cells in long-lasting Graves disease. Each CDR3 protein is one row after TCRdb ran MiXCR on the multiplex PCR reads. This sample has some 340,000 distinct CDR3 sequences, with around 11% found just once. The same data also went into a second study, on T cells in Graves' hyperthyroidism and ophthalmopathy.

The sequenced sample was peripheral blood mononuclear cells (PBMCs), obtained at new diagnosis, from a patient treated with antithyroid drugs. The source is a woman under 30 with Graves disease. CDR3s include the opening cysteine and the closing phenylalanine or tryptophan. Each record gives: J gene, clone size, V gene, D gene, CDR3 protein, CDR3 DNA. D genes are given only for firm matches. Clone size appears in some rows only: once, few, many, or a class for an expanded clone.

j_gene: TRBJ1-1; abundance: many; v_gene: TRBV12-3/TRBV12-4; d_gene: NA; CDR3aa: CASSFRAAYYLAFF; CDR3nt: TGTGCCAGCAGTTTTCGGGCCGCGTACTACCTGGCTTTCTTT
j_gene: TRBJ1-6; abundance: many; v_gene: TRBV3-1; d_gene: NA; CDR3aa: CATAGQGNSPLHF; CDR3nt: TGTGCCACCGCGGGACAAGGAAATTCACCCCTCCACTTT
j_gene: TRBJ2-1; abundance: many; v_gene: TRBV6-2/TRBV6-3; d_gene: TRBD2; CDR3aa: CASSYSYRASGQDNEQFF; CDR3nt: TGTGCCAGCAGTTACTCGTATAGGGCTAGCGGGCAGGACAATGAGCAGTTCTTC
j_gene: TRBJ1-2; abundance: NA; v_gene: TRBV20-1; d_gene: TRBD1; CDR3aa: CSAREGDRALYGYTF; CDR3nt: TGCAGTGCTAGAGAGGGGGACAGGGCCCTCTATGGCTACACCTTC
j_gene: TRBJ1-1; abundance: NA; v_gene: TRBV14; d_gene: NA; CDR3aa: CASSNRLRVENTEAFF; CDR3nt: TGTGCCAGCAGTAACCGCCTGAGGGTTGAGAACACTGAAGCTTTCTTT
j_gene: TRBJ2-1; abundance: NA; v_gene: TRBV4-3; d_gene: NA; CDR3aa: CASSQDGSDEQFF; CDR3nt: TGCGCCAGCAGCCAAGATGGTTCCGATGAGCAGTTCTTC
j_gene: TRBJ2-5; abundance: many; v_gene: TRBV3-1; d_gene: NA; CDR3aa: CASGDNARETQYF; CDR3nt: TGTGCCAGCGGGGACAACGCCAGAGAGACCCAGTACTTC
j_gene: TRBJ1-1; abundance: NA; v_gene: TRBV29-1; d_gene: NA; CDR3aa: CSAEGGRGTEAFF; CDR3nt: TGCAGCGCTGAGGGGGGGCGCGGCACTGAAGCTTTCTTT
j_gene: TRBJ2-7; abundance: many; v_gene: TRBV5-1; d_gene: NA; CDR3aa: CASSLGQSSYEQYF; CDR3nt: TGCGCCAGCAGCTTAGGGCAGAGCTCCTACGAGCAGTACTTC
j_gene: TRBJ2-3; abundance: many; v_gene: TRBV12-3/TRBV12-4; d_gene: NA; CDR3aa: CASGDPRAGGTDTQYF; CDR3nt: TGTGCCAGCGGCGACCCCAGGGCTGGGGGCACAGATACGCAGTATTTT
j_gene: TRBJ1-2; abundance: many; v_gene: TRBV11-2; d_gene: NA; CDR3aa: CASSLVPTGYTF; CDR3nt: TGTGCCAGCAGCTTAGTGCCCACGGGCTACACCTTC
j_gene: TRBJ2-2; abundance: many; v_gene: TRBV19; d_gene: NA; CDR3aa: CATSDPGGRGTGELFF; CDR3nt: TGTGCCACCTCCGATCCTGGGGGGCGCGGCACCGGGGAGCTGTTTTTT
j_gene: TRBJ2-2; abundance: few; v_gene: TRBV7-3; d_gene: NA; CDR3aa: CASRDLGGELFF; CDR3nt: TGTGCCAGCAGGGACCTTGGCGGGGAGCTGTTTTTT
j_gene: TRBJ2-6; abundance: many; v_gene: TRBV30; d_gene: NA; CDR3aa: CAWSTTGANVLTF; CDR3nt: TGTGCCTGGAGTACTACCGGGGCCAACGTCCTGACTTTC
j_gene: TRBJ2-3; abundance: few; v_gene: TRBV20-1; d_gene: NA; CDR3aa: CSARYGGAYTDTQYF; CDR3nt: TGCAGTGCCAGATACGGGGGCGCTTACACAGATACGCAGTATTTT
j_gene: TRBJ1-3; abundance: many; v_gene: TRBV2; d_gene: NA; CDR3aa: CASSIRGGNTIYF; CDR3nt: TGTGCCAGCAGCATCCGCGGGGGTAACACCATATATTTT
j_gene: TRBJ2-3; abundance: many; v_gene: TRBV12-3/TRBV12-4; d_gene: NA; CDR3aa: CASRKFSTDTQYF; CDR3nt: TGTGCCAGCAGAAAGTTTAGCACAGATACGCAGTATTTT
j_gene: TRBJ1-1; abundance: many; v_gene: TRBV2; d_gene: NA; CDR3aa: CASSNSLNTEAFF; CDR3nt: TGTGCCAGCAGTAACAGTTTAAACACTGAAGCTTTCTTT